A selection of T cell receptor beta chains follows, all from one sample in a study of PD-1 blockade in classical Hodgkin lymphoma. The data were produced by immunoSEQ multiplex PCR, yet TCRdb's version contains in-frame clones alone and is incomplete. The data hold more than 95,000 clones, with roughly 87% observed a single time. Sample: peripheral blood mononuclear cells (PBMCs), taken before the fourth cycle of nivolumab. The receptors originated from a human donor with classical Hodgkin lymphoma. Both conserved end residues are part of each CDR3. A D gene is named only where the DNA matches it firmly. Only part of the rows carry a size: once, few, many, or a class if the clone is expanded.

j_gene: TRBJ2-7
v_gene: TRBV5-1
abundance: few
d_gene: -
CDR3aa: CASSSQGDLSYEQYF
CDR3nt: TGCGCCAGCAGCTCACAGGGAGACCTCTCCTACGAGCAGTACTTC

j_gene: TRBJ1-1
v_gene: TRBV29-1
abundance: once
d_gene: -
CDR3aa: CSVPSNTEAFF
CDR3nt: TGCAGCGTCCCCAGCAACACTGAAGCTTTCTTT

j_gene: TRBJ1-5
v_gene: TRBV30
abundance: -
d_gene: -
CDR3aa: CAWSDQGDVQPQHF
CDR3nt: TGTGCCTGGAGTGATCAGGGTGACGTTCAGCCCCAGCATTTT

j_gene: TRBJ1-2
v_gene: TRBV27
abundance: -
d_gene: -
CDR3aa: CASSLVLVGGLIYGYTF
CDR3nt: TGTGCCAGCAGTTTAGTTTTGGTTGGGGGGCTTATCTATGGCTACACCTTC

j_gene: TRBJ2-7
v_gene: TRBV28
abundance: -
d_gene: TRBD1
CDR3aa: CASSFLTGGGFDEQYF
CDR3nt: TGTGCCAGCAGTTTCCTTACAGGGGGAGGTTTCGACGAGCAGTACTTC

j_gene: TRBJ2-4
v_gene: TRBV7-2
abundance: once
d_gene: TRBD1
CDR3aa: CASSLGGQGAKNIQYF
CDR3nt: TGTGCCAGCAGCTTAGGGGGACAGGGGGCCAAAAACATTCAGTACTTC

j_gene: TRBJ2-7
v_gene: TRBV11-2
abundance: -
d_gene: -
CDR3aa: CASSFGGLEQYF
CDR3nt: TGTGCCAGCAGCTTCGGGGGATTGGAGCAGTACTTC

j_gene: TRBJ2-3
v_gene: TRBV30
abundance: -
d_gene: TRBD2
CDR3aa: CAWSVRGRVSDTQYF
CDR3nt: TGTGCCTGGAGTGTACGCGGGAGAGTCTCAGATACGCAGTATTTT

j_gene: TRBJ1-3
v_gene: TRBV5-6
abundance: -
d_gene: -
CDR3aa: CASSLFVLHTIYF
CDR3nt: TGTGCCAGCAGCTTGTTTGTGTTGCACACCATATATTTT

j_gene: TRBJ2-7
v_gene: TRBV10-3
abundance: -
d_gene: -
CDR3aa: CAISEAAISPYEQYF
CDR3nt: TGTGCCATCAGTGAGGCCGCCATAAGTCCCTACGAGCAGTACTTC

j_gene: TRBJ2-1
v_gene: TRBV11-2
abundance: -
d_gene: TRBD2
CDR3aa: CASSLELTSGRTNEQFF
CDR3nt: TGTGCCAGCAGCTTAGAACTCACTAGCGGGAGGACAAATGAGCAGTTCTTC

j_gene: TRBJ1-4
v_gene: TRBV6-6
abundance: -
d_gene: -
CDR3aa: CASSLQGGTENEKLFF
CDR3nt: TGTGCCAGCAGTTTACAAGGGGGGACTGAGAATGAAAAACTGTTTTTT

j_gene: TRBJ2-7
v_gene: TRBV11-2
abundance: -
d_gene: -
CDR3aa: CASSLEPHEQYF
CDR3nt: TGTGCCAGCAGCTTAGAACCCCACGAGCAGTACTTC

j_gene: TRBJ1-1
v_gene: TRBV6-1
abundance: -
d_gene: -
CDR3aa: CACLKNTEAFF
CDR3nt: TGTGCCTGCCTTAAGAACACTGAAGCTTTCTTT

j_gene: TRBJ2-3
v_gene: TRBV6-6
abundance: -
d_gene: TRBD2
CDR3aa: CASSGSGSGTDTQYF
CDR3nt: TGTGCCAGCAGTGGGAGCGGGAGTGGGACAGATACGCAGTATTTT

j_gene: TRBJ1-1
v_gene: TRBV6-4
abundance: -
d_gene: -
CDR3aa: CASSEGGIMNTEAFF
CDR3nt: TGTGCCAGCAGTGAGGGGGGGATAATGAACACTGAAGCTTTCTTT

j_gene: TRBJ2-1
v_gene: TRBV7-2
abundance: -
d_gene: -
CDR3aa: CASSTTAGPNEQFF
CDR3nt: TGTGCCAGCAGCACCACTGCGGGGCCGAATGAGCAGTTCTTC

j_gene: TRBJ2-3
v_gene: TRBV6-5
abundance: once
d_gene: -
CDR3aa: CASRRPWADTQYF
CDR3nt: TGTGCCAGCAGGAGACCTTGGGCAGATACGCAGTATTTT

j_gene: TRBJ2-1
v_gene: TRBV7-7
abundance: -
d_gene: -
CDR3aa: CASSLFRRGEQFF
CDR3nt: TGTGCTAGCAGCTTATTTAGGAGGGGCGAGCAGTTCTTC

j_gene: TRBJ2-1
v_gene: TRBV6-5
abundance: -
d_gene: TRBD1
CDR3aa: CASSRTGGRPNEQFF
CDR3nt: TGTGCCAGCAGTCGGACAGGGGGGAGACCCAATGAGCAGTTCTTC

j_gene: TRBJ2-5
v_gene: TRBV14
abundance: -
d_gene: TRBD1
CDR3aa: CASSQGTGTFQETQYF
CDR3nt: TGTGCCAGCAGCCAAGGGACAGGGACGTTTCAAGAGACCCAGTACTTC

j_gene: TRBJ1-1
v_gene: TRBV4-1
abundance: -
d_gene: -
CDR3aa: CASSQDRDTEAFF
CDR3nt: TGCGCCAGCAGCCAAGATAGGGACACTGAAGCTTTCTTT

j_gene: TRBJ1-2
v_gene: TRBV5-4
abundance: -
d_gene: TRBD1
CDR3aa: CASTWPGGYGYTF
CDR3nt: TGTGCCAGCACCTGGCCAGGGGGGTATGGCTACACCTTC

j_gene: TRBJ2-1
v_gene: TRBV10-2
abundance: -
d_gene: -
CDR3aa: CASTTPPPRAEAYNEQFF
CDR3nt: TGCGCCAGCACTACTCCCCCCCCTAGAGCGGAGGCCTACAATGAGCAGTTCTTC

j_gene: TRBJ1-3
v_gene: TRBV6-6
abundance: -
d_gene: TRBD1
CDR3aa: CASSYTDRASGNTIYF
CDR3nt: TGTGCCAGCAGTTACACGGACAGGGCCTCTGGAAACACCATATATTTT

j_gene: TRBJ1-2
v_gene: TRBV19
abundance: -
d_gene: TRBD1
CDR3aa: CASTPDRGYGYTF
CDR3nt: TGTGCCAGTACCCCGGACAGGGGCTATGGCTACACCTTC

j_gene: TRBJ2-4
v_gene: TRBV28
abundance: once
d_gene: -
CDR3aa: CASSQRQVLAKNIQYF
CDR3nt: TGTGCCAGCAGTCAACGACAGGTACTAGCCAAAAACATTCAGTACTTC

j_gene: TRBJ2-7
v_gene: TRBV7-9
abundance: -
d_gene: -
CDR3aa: CASTYDGRGGEQYF
CDR3nt: TGTGCCAGCACCTACGACGGTCGAGGAGGCGAGCAGTACTTC

j_gene: TRBJ2-3
v_gene: TRBV4-2
abundance: -
d_gene: -
CDR3aa: CASSQAVWVLSTDTQYF
CDR3nt: TGTGCCAGCAGCCAAGCCGTGTGGGTCCTTAGCACAGATACGCAGTATTTT

j_gene: TRBJ1-2
v_gene: TRBV10-1
abundance: -
d_gene: -
CDR3aa: CASSDTAGVVIVDGYTF
CDR3nt: TGCGCCAGCAGTGATACGGCAGGGGTCGTTATCGTAGATGGCTACACCTTC

j_gene: TRBJ1-4
v_gene: TRBV5-1
abundance: -
d_gene: TRBD1
CDR3aa: CASSSIQGAANEKLFF
CDR3nt: TGCGCCAGCAGCTCGATACAGGGGGCGGCTAATGAAAAACTGTTTTTT

j_gene: TRBJ1-1
v_gene: TRBV30
abundance: -
d_gene: -
CDR3aa: CAWKFVTGNTEAFF
CDR3nt: TGTGCCTGGAAGTTTGTGACTGGGAACACTGAAGCTTTCTTT

j_gene: TRBJ1-2
v_gene: TRBV6-1
abundance: -
d_gene: -
CDR3aa: CASSLGADSYGYTF
CDR3nt: TGTGCCAGTTCCCTAGGGGCGGACTCCTATGGCTACACCTTC

j_gene: TRBJ2-3
v_gene: TRBV11-3
abundance: once
d_gene: -
CDR3aa: CASSLGLTDTQYF
CDR3nt: TGTGCCAGCAGCTTGGGACTCACAGATACGCAGTATTTT

j_gene: TRBJ1-4
v_gene: TRBV28
abundance: once
d_gene: -
CDR3aa: CASSLLGGRINEKLFF
CDR3nt: TGTGCCAGCAGTTTATTGGGGGGGAGGATTAATGAAAAACTGTTTTTT

j_gene: TRBJ1-2
v_gene: TRBV18
abundance: -
d_gene: -
CDR3aa: CASSFNPGNNYGYTF
CDR3nt: TGTGCCAGCTCATTTAATCCCGGGAATAACTATGGCTACACCTTC

j_gene: TRBJ2-1
v_gene: TRBV20-1
abundance: -
d_gene: -
CDR3aa: CSAVDHEQFF
CDR3nt: TGCAGTGCTGTGGACCATGAGCAGTTCTTC